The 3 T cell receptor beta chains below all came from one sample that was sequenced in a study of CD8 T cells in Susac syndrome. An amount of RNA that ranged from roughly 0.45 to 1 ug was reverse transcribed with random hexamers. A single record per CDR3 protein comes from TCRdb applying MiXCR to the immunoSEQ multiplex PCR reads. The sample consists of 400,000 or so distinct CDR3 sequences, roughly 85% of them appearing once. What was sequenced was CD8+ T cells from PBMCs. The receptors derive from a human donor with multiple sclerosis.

CDR3: CASSPRASPYEQYF. The CDR3 DNA reads TGCGCCAGCAGCCCGAGAGCCAGTCCCTACGAGCAGTACTTC. The rearrangement joins TRBV5-1 to TRBJ2-7; the D is unclear. This CDR3 region has 14 residues. V dropped 4 bases and J dropped 2 bases, with 13 bases sitting between them. The germline gives CDR1 SGHRS, CDR2 YFSETQ.

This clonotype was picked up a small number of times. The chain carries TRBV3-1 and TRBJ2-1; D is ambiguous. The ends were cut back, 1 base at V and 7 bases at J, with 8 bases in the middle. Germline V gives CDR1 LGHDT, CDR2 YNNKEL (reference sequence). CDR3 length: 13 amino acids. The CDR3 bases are TGTGCCAGCAGCCAAGTTCCCGATAATGAGCAGTTCTTC. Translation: CASSQVPDNEQFF.

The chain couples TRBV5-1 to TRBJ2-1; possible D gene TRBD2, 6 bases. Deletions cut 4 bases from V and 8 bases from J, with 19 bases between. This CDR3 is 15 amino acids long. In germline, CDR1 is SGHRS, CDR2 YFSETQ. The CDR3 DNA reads TGCGCCAGCAGCCCTTTCCCGGGGGTAGGGTATGAGCAGTTCTTC. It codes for CASSPFPGVGYEQFF.